These T cell receptor beta chains were read from a single sample in a study of siplizumab effects on memory and regulatory T cells. Repertoires were generated with immunoSEQ multiplex PCR, while TCRdb's copy carries only in-frame clones and drops some. The sample has some 96,000 clones, around 93% seen once; the top ten hold 1% to 1.5%. The sample comprised non-Treg CD4+ T cells sorted from blood. Source of these receptors: a human donor in good health. Both conserved end residues are part of each CDR3. Size is stated for part of the rows, as once, few or many counts, or as a class when the clone is expanded.

v_call	j_call	clone_size	cdr3_aa
TRBV7-2	TRBJ2-7	.	CASSQGHFSYEQYF
TRBV28	TRBJ2-3	.	CASCDSLHTDTQYF
TRBV6-6	TRBJ1-2	.	CASSYSAGQGYGYTF
TRBV6-4	TRBJ2-7	.	CASTFQGSDYEQYF
TRBV6-5	TRBJ1-1	.	CASAQGGTEAFF
TRBV18	TRBJ1-1	once	CASSPSSRAEAFF
TRBV7-2	TRBJ2-7	.	CASSLVGTGGHEQYF
TRBV4-2	TRBJ2-3	.	CASSQGRLGGRSGDTQYF
TRBV5-1	TRBJ2-1	.	CASHTPGLAGGNEQFF
TRBV19	TRBJ1-5	few	CASSPTSTGNSNQPQHF
TRBV28	TRBJ1-5	few	CASRVPGKVQPQHF
TRBV5-1	TRBJ2-7	.	CASSGGLGYEQYF
TRBV19	TRBJ1-5	.	CASRFDRGLGNQPQHF
TRBV10-3	TRBJ2-3	.	CAISESGSYTQYF
TRBV5-8	TRBJ2-5	.	CASSSLPSLRGQETQYF
TRBV10-3	TRBJ2-2	.	CAIKDYLNTGELFF
TRBV7-2	TRBJ2-1	.	CASSLVLAANEQFF
TRBV5-6	TRBJ1-1	few	CASSSGQLRTEAFF
TRBV30	TRBJ2-5	.	CAWAAAGSVGETQYF
TRBV5-4	TRBJ1-1	.	CASSSGTELRAFF
TRBV2	TRBJ2-1	.	CASRQTSGRVNEQFF
TRBV25-1	TRBJ1-5	.	CASSVEGNSAPQHF
TRBV9	TRBJ2-1	.	CASSVVGGGYNEQFF
TRBV2	TRBJ1-2	.	CASSNRARDSNGYTF
TRBV7-2	TRBJ1-2	.	CASSLRGLGYTF
TRBV2	TRBJ1-5	once	CASRAERGNQPQHF
TRBV7-3	TRBJ2-5	.	CASSPTSGSPKTQYF
TRBV18	TRBJ2-3	.	CASSPGGQGATDTQYF
TRBV6-5	TRBJ1-4	.	CASRSGTGTEKLFF
TRBV7-9	TRBJ2-5	.	CASSPAAETQYF
TRBV4-2	TRBJ1-5	.	CASSQYRDSNQPQHF
TRBV6-5	TRBJ1-1	.	CASSYRTSYEAFF
TRBV5-6	TRBJ2-2	.	CASSARDAGNTGELFF
TRBV6-5	TRBJ1-5	.	CASRPDRDQPQHF
TRBV19	TRBJ2-3	once	CASSTTGLAKITDTQYF
TRBV18	TRBJ2-6	.	CASSPPPSGANVLTF
TRBV19	TRBJ1-1	few	CASSIDSPTLAFF
TRBV27	TRBJ1-1	.	CASSYDIRNTEAFF
TRBV29-1	TRBJ1-3	.	CSGGVSGNTIYF
TRBV6-1	TRBJ2-7	once	CASSDSGRTYEQYF
TRBV6-6	TRBJ1-5	few	CASSSGHGQPQHF
TRBV28	TRBJ1-1	.	CASSLGHSNTEAFF
TRBV5-1	TRBJ2-5	.	CASSQIRGQETQYF
TRBV6-5	TRBJ1-6	once	CASTPGPRIGSPLHF
TRBV4-2	TRBJ1-1	.	CASSGRGGGSAFF
TRBV11-1	TRBJ2-7	.	CASSSDKGFYEQYF
TRBV4-1	TRBJ2-7	.	CASSQEGLRGNEQYF
TRBV5-1	TRBJ2-4	.	CASSWTGANIQYF
TRBV6-1	TRBJ2-1	.	CASRLAGGVYNEQFF
TRBV9	TRBJ2-5	.	CASSPLDRSTRTQYF
TRBV15	TRBJ1-2	few	CATSRSRDRYF
TRBV4-1	TRBJ1-5	.	CASSSRGGFGNQPQHF